This TCR beta chain was identified in a study of blood T cell repertoires in COVID-19. Study as a whole: The study drew acute and convalescent COVID-19 samples from the United States, Italy and Spain. Nucleic acid was either cDNA or gDNA, and it came from T cells, B-cell-depleted T cells, or PBMCs.

While infection was still active, Seattle patients were enrolled and then followed longitudinally. In the source study's methods: The authors estimated nucleated cell counts from reference gene primer amplification. Using immunoSEQ multiplex PCR, the repertoire was profiled, and TCRdb retains in-frame clones only, with some absent. The V and J calls and clone size were taken over from that table, and D and trimming were inferred from the DNA. The data contain fewer than 450,000 clones, roughly 88% of them singletons. The CDR3 covers 17 residues. CDR1 is MGHRA and CDR2 is YSYEKL in the germline V gene. V lost 6 bases to trimming and J lost 7 bases; unmatched junction nucleotides: 16.

This TCR was recovered from a woman in her 50s with COVID-19, enrolled during active disease. The chain couples TRBV4-1 to TRBJ1-4, with TRBD1 matching 8 bases. The sample taken for sequencing was peripheral blood. DNA for the CDR3: TGCGCCAGCAGGGGACAGGTCTATGAGGGAGCCTTTGAAAAACTGTTTTTT. It codes for CASRGQVYEGAFEKLFF.